This T cell receptor beta chain was captured by sequencing in a study of shared clonotypes between healthy human individuals. This clone was counted between two and nine times. Data came from immunoSEQ multiplex PCR; TCRdb stores just in-frame clones and leaves some out. The table includes approximately 1,000,000 clones, around 82% detected once. V dropped 0 bases and J dropped 4; count of bases not matched to a gene: 6. The CDR3 has 16 residues. Germline CDR1 SGDLS, CDR2 YYNGEE. The receptor comes from a man in his late teens or twenties in good health. Some clones in this sample may be carry-over from other donors' samples. The rearrangement links TRBV9 to TRBJ2-1, with 8 bases aligning to TRBD1. Sequencing was performed on memory CD4+ T cells from PBMCs. Subset meaning: CD45RA-negative fraction. In DNA form, the CDR3 reads TGTGCCAGCAGCGTAGAATTCCGGGACAGGTACAATGAGCAGTTCTTC. Protein product: CASSVEFRDRYNEQFF.